This TCR beta chain comes out of a study of blood T cell repertoires in COVID-19. The wider study: Acute-phase and convalescent COVID-19 samples originated in the United States, Italy and Spain.

V was pared by 0 bases and J by 0 bases, with 9 bases between. The CDR3 contains 15 residues. Germline CDR1 reads MDHEN; CDR2 reads SYDVKM. Per the study methods: The assay estimated nucleated cells by amplifying reference gene primers. Assay used: immunoSEQ multiplex PCR; TCRdb lists only in-frame clones, some missing. V and J calls and clone size are given by that table; D and trimming were obtained from the DNA. The sample records approximately 200,000 clones, nearly 90% being singletons. The origin of this receptor is a woman in her forties with acute COVID-19. The source material was PBMCs or T cells enriched from blood (not recorded which). The chain employs TRBV28 and TRBJ2-7; D might be TRBD1 (5 bases). The CDR3 sequence is CASSLWSGLSYEQYF. CDR3 coding DNA: TGTGCCAGCAGTTTATGGTCAGGGCTCTCCTACGAGCAGTACTTC.